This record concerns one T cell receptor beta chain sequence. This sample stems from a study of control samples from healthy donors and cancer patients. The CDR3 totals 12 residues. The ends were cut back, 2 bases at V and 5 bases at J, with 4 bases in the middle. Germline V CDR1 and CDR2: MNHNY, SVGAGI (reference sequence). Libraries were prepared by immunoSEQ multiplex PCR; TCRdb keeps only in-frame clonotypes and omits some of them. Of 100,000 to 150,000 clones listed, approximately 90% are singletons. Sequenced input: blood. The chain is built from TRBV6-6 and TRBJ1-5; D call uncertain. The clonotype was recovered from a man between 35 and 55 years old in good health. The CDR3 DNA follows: TGTGCCAGCAGTTACGTGGATCAGCCCCAGCATTTT. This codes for CASSYVDQPQHF.